These T cell receptor beta chains were read from a single sample in a study of blood T cell repertoires in COVID-19. The data were produced by immunoSEQ multiplex PCR, yet TCRdb's version contains in-frame clones alone and is incomplete. There are about 330,000 clones in the sample; around 90% occur only once, and under 20% lies in the top ten. The sequenced material came from PBMCs or T cells enriched from blood (not recorded which). The receptors derive from a woman aged 30 to 39 who had recovered from COVID-19. Both conserved end residues are part of each CDR3. The order of the fields is clone size, D gene, V gene, J gene, CDR3 length, CDR3 DNA, CDR3 protein. A D gene is named only where the DNA matches it firmly. A clone size is listed for some rows: how often the clone was seen (once, few, many), or a class if it is expanded.

clone size: -; D gene: TRBD1; V gene: TRBV28; J gene: TRBJ1-2; CDR3 length: 17; CDR3 DNA: TGTGCCAGCAGTGAAGCCGGGACAGCGATTACGAACTATGGCTACACCTTC; CDR3 protein: CASSEAGTAITNYGYTF
clone size: -; D gene: TRBD1; V gene: TRBV27; J gene: TRBJ1-6; CDR3 length: 14; CDR3 DNA: TGTGCCAGCAGTTCCGACAGGGGGGGATCACCCCTCCACTTT; CDR3 protein: CASSSDRGGSPLHF
clone size: -; D gene: -; V gene: TRBV5-8; J gene: TRBJ2-5; CDR3 length: 13; CDR3 DNA: TGTGCCAGCAGCGCAACCGGCGGGGAGACCCAGTACTTC; CDR3 protein: CASSATGGETQYF
clone size: -; D gene: TRBD1; V gene: TRBV18; J gene: TRBJ2-7; CDR3 length: 15; CDR3 DNA: TGTGCCAGCTCACCACGGACAGGGGGCCTCTACGAGCAGTACTTC; CDR3 protein: CASSPRTGGLYEQYF
clone size: -; D gene: -; V gene: TRBV19; J gene: TRBJ1-1; CDR3 length: 14; CDR3 DNA: TGTGCCAGTAGCCCCGACAGGTTAAACACTGAAGCTTTCTTT; CDR3 protein: CASSPDRLNTEAFF
clone size: -; D gene: TRBD1; V gene: TRBV9; J gene: TRBJ1-2; CDR3 length: 15; CDR3 DNA: TGTGCCAGCAGCGGAGGGACAGGGGGCTTCGATGGCTACACCTTC; CDR3 protein: CASSGGTGGFDGYTF
clone size: -; D gene: -; V gene: TRBV19; J gene: TRBJ2-7; CDR3 length: 13; CDR3 DNA: TGTGCCAGTAGTATCGGCGGCGTGGACGAGCAGTACTTC; CDR3 protein: CASSIGGVDEQYF
clone size: -; D gene: -; V gene: TRBV28; J gene: TRBJ1-3; CDR3 length: 15; CDR3 DNA: TGTGCCAGCAGTCTCGACAGGCCTTCTGGAAACACCATATATTTT; CDR3 protein: CASSLDRPSGNTIYF
clone size: -; D gene: -; V gene: TRBV12-5; J gene: TRBJ2-2; CDR3 length: 15; CDR3 DNA: TGTGCTAGTGGTTTGGGCCAGGGGAACGCCGGGGAGCTGTTTTTT; CDR3 protein: CASGLGQGNAGELFF
clone size: -; D gene: TRBD2; V gene: TRBV19; J gene: TRBJ2-2; CDR3 length: 14; CDR3 DNA: TGTGCCAGCAAGACTAGCGGGGGCACCGGGGAGCTGTTTTTT; CDR3 protein: CASKTSGGTGELFF
clone size: once; D gene: -; V gene: TRBV18; J gene: TRBJ2-3; CDR3 length: 13; CDR3 DNA: TGTGCCAGCTCGGTGACTAGCACAGATACGCAGTATTTT; CDR3 protein: CASSVTSTDTQYF
clone size: -; D gene: TRBD2; V gene: TRBV10-3; J gene: TRBJ2-7; CDR3 length: 13; CDR3 DNA: TGTGCCATCAGTCTAGCGGGGGCCAACGAGCAGTACTTC; CDR3 protein: CAISLAGANEQYF
clone size: once; D gene: TRBD1; V gene: TRBV6-4; J gene: TRBJ1-1; CDR3 length: 18; CDR3 DNA: TGTGCCAGCAAGGACCTTCGGGACAGGGGGCGAGTCTGGACTGAAGCTTTCTTT; CDR3 protein: CASKDLRDRGRVWTEAFF
clone size: -; D gene: TRBD1; V gene: TRBV5-6; J gene: TRBJ1-1; CDR3 length: 14; CDR3 DNA: TGTGCCAGCAGCTCTACAGGGGGAGTCACTGAAGCTTTCTTT; CDR3 protein: CASSSTGGVTEAFF
clone size: -; D gene: TRBD1; V gene: TRBV27; J gene: TRBJ2-7; CDR3 length: 15; CDR3 DNA: TGTGCCAGCAGTTACGGGACAGGGGGCCTGTACGAGCAGTACTTC; CDR3 protein: CASSYGTGGLYEQYF
clone size: -; D gene: TRBD1; V gene: TRBV28; J gene: TRBJ1-1; CDR3 length: 13; CDR3 DNA: TGTGCCAGCAGTTTGGGACAGGGAGGAAAGGCTTTCTTT; CDR3 protein: CASSLGQGGKAFF
clone size: -; D gene: -; V gene: TRBV29-1; J gene: TRBJ1-1; CDR3 length: 13; CDR3 DNA: TGCAGCGTTGATATGGCAGGGAACACTGAAGCTTTCTTT; CDR3 protein: CSVDMAGNTEAFF
clone size: -; D gene: -; V gene: TRBV28; J gene: TRBJ2-1; CDR3 length: 13; CDR3 DNA: TGTGCCAGCATTGCGAGCTCCTACAATGAGCAGTTCTTC; CDR3 protein: CASIASSYNEQFF
clone size: -; D gene: -; V gene: TRBV28; J gene: TRBJ1-5; CDR3 length: 17; CDR3 DNA: TGTGCCAGCAGTTTAAACTGGGGGCAGGGGAGCAATCAGCCCCAGCATTTT; CDR3 protein: CASSLNWGQGSNQPQHF
clone size: -; D gene: TRBD1; V gene: TRBV9; J gene: TRBJ1-1; CDR3 length: 15; CDR3 DNA: TGTGCCAGCAGCGCCAATCCGGGACAGCGAATTGAAGCTTTCTTT; CDR3 protein: CASSANPGQRIEAFF
clone size: once; D gene: -; V gene: TRBV5-4; J gene: TRBJ2-1; CDR3 length: 12; CDR3 DNA: TGTGCCAGCAGCTTGCAGGGCGATGAGCAGTTCTTC; CDR3 protein: CASSLQGDEQFF
clone size: -; D gene: TRBD1; V gene: TRBV9; J gene: TRBJ1-1; CDR3 length: 15; CDR3 DNA: TGTGCCAGCAGCAGAACACAGGGGGTGAACACTGAAGCTTTCTTT; CDR3 protein: CASSRTQGVNTEAFF
clone size: -; D gene: -; V gene: TRBV5-5; J gene: TRBJ2-1; CDR3 length: 15; CDR3 DNA: TGTGCCAGCAGCTTGTACGGGGAATTGATCGATGAGCAGTTCTTC; CDR3 protein: CASSLYGELIDEQFF
clone size: -; D gene: -; V gene: TRBV7-3; J gene: TRBJ1-2; CDR3 length: 13; CDR3 DNA: TGTGCCAGCAGCCAAGCTATGGGAGGGGGCTACACCTTC; CDR3 protein: CASSQAMGGGYTF
clone size: -; D gene: -; V gene: TRBV28; J gene: TRBJ1-3; CDR3 length: 13; CDR3 DNA: TGTGCCAGCAGTACCCCCGGGATGGACACCATATATTTT; CDR3 protein: CASSTPGMDTIYF
clone size: few; D gene: -; V gene: TRBV28; J gene: TRBJ1-1; CDR3 length: 14; CDR3 DNA: TGTGCCAGCAGGAAACAGGTACCGAACACTGAAGCTTTCTTT; CDR3 protein: CASRKQVPNTEAFF
clone size: -; D gene: TRBD2; V gene: TRBV19; J gene: TRBJ2-7; CDR3 length: 15; CDR3 DNA: TGTGCCAGTAGGGCCGCCGGGACTAGTTCCTACGAGCAGTACTTC; CDR3 protein: CASRAAGTSSYEQYF
clone size: -; D gene: TRBD2; V gene: TRBV7-3; J gene: TRBJ2-1; CDR3 length: 13; CDR3 DNA: TGTGCCAGCAGCTTAAGGACTAGCAATGAGCAGTTCTTC; CDR3 protein: CASSLRTSNEQFF
clone size: -; D gene: TRBD2; V gene: TRBV7-3; J gene: TRBJ2-5; CDR3 length: 15; CDR3 DNA: TGTGCCAGCAGCCCTGGGGGGGGTCTTCGAGAGACCCAGTACTTC; CDR3 protein: CASSPGGGLRETQYF
clone size: -; D gene: TRBD1; V gene: TRBV7-2; J gene: TRBJ1-5; CDR3 length: 14; CDR3 DNA: TGTGCCAGCAGCTCGATAGGGGGCTTTCAGCCCCAGCATTTT; CDR3 protein: CASSSIGGFQPQHF
clone size: -; D gene: -; V gene: TRBV5-1; J gene: TRBJ2-5; CDR3 length: 16; CDR3 DNA: TGCGCCAGCGTCGGACTACCAGGGGGAGGTCCAGAGACCCAGTACTTC; CDR3 protein: CASVGLPGGGPETQYF
clone size: -; D gene: TRBD1; V gene: TRBV7-8; J gene: TRBJ2-7; CDR3 length: 15; CDR3 DNA: TGTGCCAGCAGCTTAGCGAGGACAGGGAGCTACGAGCAGTACTTC; CDR3 protein: CASSLARTGSYEQYF
clone size: -; D gene: -; V gene: TRBV11-3; J gene: TRBJ2-2; CDR3 length: 15; CDR3 DNA: TGTGCCAGCAGCTTTCAGGGATCCAACACCGGGGAGCTGTTTTTT; CDR3 protein: CASSFQGSNTGELFF
clone size: -; D gene: -; V gene: TRBV10-1; J gene: TRBJ1-6; CDR3 length: 16; CDR3 DNA: TGCGCCAGCAGTGGAGGAGGGGCGAACTATAATTCACCCCTCCACTTT; CDR3 protein: CASSGGGANYNSPLHF
clone size: -; D gene: -; V gene: TRBV3-1/TRBV3-2; J gene: TRBJ2-5; CDR3 length: 14; CDR3 DNA: TGTGCCAGCAGCCAGAACATAGGGGAAGAGACCCAGTACTTC; CDR3 protein: CASSQNIGEETQYF
clone size: -; D gene: TRBD2; V gene: TRBV7-8; J gene: TRBJ2-5; CDR3 length: 12; CDR3 DNA: TGTGCCAGCAGCTTCGGCCCGGGACTACCAGACTTC; CDR3 protein: CASSFGPGLPDF